This T cell receptor beta chain was sequenced during a study of cytomegalovirus exposure and HLA in healthy donors. The CDR3 sequence is 14 residues long. The V gene's germline CDR1 is SNHLY and CDR2 FYNNEI. V lost 6 bases to trimming and J lost 0 bases, with 9 bases between them. Details on this clone: The antigen remains undetermined.

The PCR made use of 60 Vbeta and 13 Jbeta primers. Original processing methods: Roughly 11 million shared chains were among approximately 87 million unique TCR beta chains counted in a later analysis. The repertoire was sequenced with immunoSEQ multiplex PCR; TCRdb's copy has only in-frame clones and lacks some. The D gene and trimming were derived from the DNA, and the V and J assignments and clone size from that table. The data show around 140,000 clones, around two thirds seen once. Study results and caveats: According to the study, around 160 TCR beta chains were cytomegalovirus-associated. Beyond CMV serostatus, there was no information to go on about immune exposure.

The gene calls are TRBV2 and TRBJ2-4; D is ambiguous. The material sequenced was PBMCs. The clonotype originates from a woman aged 40 to 55 in good health and CMV-seronegative. The DNA of the CDR3 is TGTGCCAGCAGGAGAATCGTAGCCAAAAACATTCAGTACTTC. It encodes CASRRIVAKNIQYF.